The 26 T cell receptor beta chains below were found in one sample sequenced in a study of identifying expanded T cells in peripheral blood. Here immunoSEQ multiplex PCR was the method, and the copy in TCRdb shows in-frame clones only, minus some. This table holds about 90,000 clones, around 86% found once. The sequencing input was blood. The receptor set was obtained from a person between 18 and 75 years old in good health.

In its sample, this clone was seen once. The rearrangement uses TRBV11-2 and TRBJ2-3, with a possible D match to TRBD2 (7 bases). V was clipped by 5 bases and J by 2 bases, with 20 bases between them. The V gene's germline CDR1 is SGHAT and CDR2 FQNNGV. This CDR3 region has 17 residues. CDR3 protein: CASSPRGGGQITDTQYF. Here the CDR3 DNA reads TGTGCCAGCAGCCCTAGGGGGGGAGGGCAGATCACAGATACGCAGTATTTT.

This chain joins TRBV6-5 and TRBJ2-7, with no clear D. Germline V CDR1 and CDR2: MNHEY, SVGAGI. The CDR3 is 14 residues long. V gave up 0 bases and J gave up 0 bases, with 6 bases separating them. In nucleotides, the CDR3 is TGTGCCAGCAGTTACTCGACAAACTCCTACGAGCAGTACTTC. Amino acids: CASSYSTNSYEQYF.

The V and J genes are TRBV6-5 and TRBJ1-1, with D perhaps matching TRBD1 (5 bases). V was cut by 6 bases and J by 4 bases, with 18 bases left in between. CDR1 and CDR2 (germline): MNHEY, SVGAGI. The CDR3 extends over 15 amino acids. The CDR3 DNA reads TGTGCCAGCAGCTTCCTCAGGGCGGCGGGCACTGAAGCTTTCTTT. It encodes CASSFLRAAGTEAFF.

V gene TRBV4-1 combines with J gene TRBJ1-4; TRBD1 matches at 8 bases. V was pared by 0 bases and J by 6 bases, with 9 bases of the junction left unmatched. The CDR3 spans 17 residues. CDR1 and CDR2 from the germline V gene are MGHRA and YSYEKL. CDR3 nucleotide sequence: TGCGCCAGCAGCCAAGATCGGACAGGGCGGGTCGATGAAAAACTGTTTTTT. It encodes CASSQDRTGRVDEKLFF.

The V and J genes are TRBV2 and TRBJ2-2; no firm D call. The germline CDR1 and CDR2 sequences are SNHLY and FYNNEI. The CDR3 is 14 amino acids. Trimming stripped 11 bases from V and 0 bases from J, with 13 bases between. This CDR3 is CAGVANSNTGELFF. In DNA form, the CDR3 reads TGTGCCGGAGTAGCCAACTCGAACACCGGGGAGCTGTTTTTT.

V and J are TRBV6-5 and TRBJ1-1; D unresolved. CDR1 and CDR2 from the germline V gene are MNHEY and SVGAGI. Trimming took 2 bases from V and 5 from J, leaving 12 bases between them. This CDR3 comprises 14 residues. The CDR3 reads CASSYAGMSTEAFF. The CDR3 nucleotides are TGTGCCAGCAGTTACGCGGGGATGTCGACTGAAGCTTTCTTT.

Points on this clone: A clone one base away is much larger, so this may be a read error. This chain joins TRBV7-9 and TRBJ1-5; no firm D call. The CDR3 totals 13 residues. Trimming cost V 2 bases and J 6 bases, with 8 bases left between them. Germline-derived CDR1 and CDR2 are SEHNR and FQNEAQ (reference sequence). The CDR3 DNA follows: TGTGCCAGCAGCTTAAACCGGGGTCAGCCCCAGCATTTT. Translation gives CASSLNRGQPQHF.

This chain uses TRBV5-1 with TRBJ2-5; possible D gene TRBD2, 5 bases. This CDR3 contains 14 residues. V lost 5 bases, J lost 2 bases, and 13 bases lay in between. Germline assignment: CDR1 SGHRS and CDR2 YFSETQ. The DNA of the CDR3 is TGCGCCAGCAGGGATTTCGGGATGCAAGAGACCCAGTACTTC. This codes for CASRDFGMQETQYF. The whole variable domain, remainder taken from reference TRBV5-1 and TRBJ2-5, is KAGVTQTPRYLIKTRGQQVTLSCSPISGHRSVSWYQQTPGQGLQFLFEYFSETQRNKGNFPGRFSGRQFSNSRSEMNVSTLELGDSALYLCASRDFGMQETQYFGPGTRLLVL.

The gene calls are TRBV19 and TRBJ1-5; no clear D gene. In germline, CDR1 is LNHDA, CDR2 SQIVND (reference sequence). The V end was cut by 3 bases, the J end by 4 bases, with 16 bases between. The CDR3 loop spans 16 amino acids. CDR3 region: CASSMGRGLSNQPQHF. The CDR3 region has the DNA TGTGCCAGTAGTATGGGTAGAGGACTCTCTAATCAGCCCCAGCATTTT.

V and J are TRBV19 and TRBJ1-1, with TRBD1 as a possible D gene (5 bases). Trimming took 6 bases from V and 7 from J, leaving 21 bases between them. Germline loops: CDR1 LNHDA, CDR2 SQIVND (reference sequence). The CDR3 has 15 amino acids. The CDR3 DNA reads TGTGCCAGTAGACCTAGACAAGCACGACAGAATGAAGCTTTCTTT. Amino acids: CASRPRQARQNEAFF.

This clone was found a few times. V and J are TRBV7-2 and TRBJ1-6; 7 bases match TRBD1. CDR3 size: 16 residues. The germline gives CDR1 SGHTA, CDR2 FQGNSA. V shed 1 base, J shed 7 bases, and the junction held 7 bases outside the gene matches. CDR3 region: CASSLVAQGGNSPLHF. DNA of the CDR3: TGTGCCAGCAGCTTAGTCGCCCAGGGGGGGAATTCACCCCTCCACTTT.

V gene TRBV9 combines with J gene TRBJ2-7, with 9 positions matching TRBD1. J lost 4 bases, V lost 3 bases, and 5 bases had no gene match. The CDR3 consists of 14 residues. In germline, CDR1 is SGDLS, CDR2 YYNGEE. The CDR3 protein is CASSAGQGRYEQYF. Here the CDR3 DNA reads TGTGCCAGCAGCGCGGGACAGGGAAGGTACGAGCAGTACTTC.

The V gene is TRBV5-1, the J gene TRBJ2-3, with D hard to call. The germline gives CDR1 SGHRS, CDR2 YFSETQ. CDR3 length equals 12 residues. Trimming took off 5 bases at V and 6 bases at J, with 10 bases between the two ends. CDR3 sequence reads: CASSQIPDTQYF. The CDR3 DNA reads TGCGCCAGCAGTCAAATACCGGATACGCAGTATTTT.

This clone showed up just once. This chain uses TRBV5-6 with TRBJ2-2; D tentatively reads TRBD1 or TRBD2 (5 bases each). This CDR3 is built from 14 residues. Trimming took off 6 bases at V and 0 bases at J, with 9 bases between the two ends. From germline, CDR1 is SGHDT and CDR2 YYEEEE. The CDR3 coding sequence is TGTGCCAGCATGCGAGGGGCGAACACCGGGGAGCTGTTTTTT. It translates to CASMRGANTGELFF.

The chain links TRBV6-5 to TRBJ1-2; D ambiguous. The CDR3 is 15 amino acids. V was cut by 6 bases and J by 1 base, with 15 bases left in between. CDR1 MNHEY and CDR2 SVGAGI come from the germline V gene. CDR3 bases: TGTGCCAGCAGCCCGACTCGACGGCATAACTATGGCTACACCTTC. This encodes CASSPTRRHNYGYTF.

This sequence joins TRBV6-1 and TRBJ1-1; D call uncertain. Trimming removed 2 bases from V and 7 bases from J, with 11 bases in between. Germline lookup yields CDR1 MNHNS and CDR2 SASEGT. The CDR3 is made up of 13 amino acids. The CDR3 DNA reads as TGTGCCAGCAGTGAATATGTAGGGAGTGAAGCTTTCTTT. Translation gives CASSEYVGSEAFF.

The CDR3 DNA reads TGTGCCAGCAGCCCCGAGGCGGGGGAATATTCACCCCTCCACTTT. Amino acids: CASSPEAGEYSPLHF. The V call is TRBV9, the J call TRBJ1-6, with D possibly TRBD1 on 5 matching bases. CDR3 length equals 15 residues. Trimming took off 4 bases at V and 8 bases at J, with 16 bases between the two ends. Per germline, CDR1 SGDLS and CDR2 YYNGEE.

The gene calls are TRBV25-1 and TRBJ2-4, with a tentative D call TRBD1 (6 bases). This CDR3 is 11 amino acids long. Germline CDR1 and CDR2: MGHDK and SYGVNS. V gave up 0 bases and J gave up 15 bases, with 9 bases separating them. The CDR3, as DNA: TGTGCCAGCAGTGAATACGGGACATTGTACTTC. Translating gives CASSEYGTLYF.

The chain uses TRBV7-3 and TRBJ2-5, with TRBD1 matching 10 bases. V was clipped by 4 bases and J by 4 bases; unmatched bases: 0. The CDR3 has 13 residues. CDR1 is SGHTA and CDR2 is FQGTGA in the germline V gene. CDR3 loop: CASSWDRGETQYF. CDR3 nucleotide sequence: TGTGCCAGCAGCTGGGACAGGGGAGAGACCCAGTACTTC.

The chain carries TRBV9 and TRBJ1-1; D gene uncertain. The length of the CDR3 is 15 residues. Germline V lookup: CDR1 SGDLS, CDR2 YYNGEE. V lost 0 bases and J lost 0, with 9 bases in between. The chain's CDR3 is CASSVEGTVNTEAFF. CDR3 coding DNA: TGTGCCAGCAGCGTAGAAGGTACAGTGAACACTGAAGCTTTCTTT.

The CDR3 sequence is CASSHVSSSYEQYF. CDR3 coding DNA: TGTGCCAGCAGCCACGTCTCTAGCTCCTACGAGCAGTACTTC. This chain uses TRBV14 with TRBJ2-7; D is undetermined. Germline lookup yields CDR1 SGHDN and CDR2 FVKESK. V was pared by 3 bases and J by 0 bases, with 9 bases between. CDR3 size: 14 residues.

V usage is TRBV11-2 and J usage is TRBJ1-4; a weak D match, TRBD1 (5 bases). The CDR3 covers 13 residues. CDR1 and CDR2 (germline): SGHAT, FQNNGV. Trimming left V 1 base short and J 13 bases short, with 13 bases between. The CDR3, as DNA: TGTGCCAGCAGCTTAGCTTTCCGCGGGGCACTGTTTTTT. Translating gives CASSLAFRGALFF. The full variable domain, rest sourced from reference TRBV11-2 and TRBJ1-4, is EAGVAQSPRYKIIEKRQSVAFWCNPISGHATLYWYQQILGQGPKLLIQFQNNGVVDDSQLPKDRFSAERLKGVDSTLKIQPAKLEDSAVYLCASSLAFRGALFFGSGTQLSVL.

V usage is TRBV10-3 and J usage is TRBJ2-7, with 8 bases fitting TRBD1. V dropped 6 bases and J dropped 2; count of bases not matched to a gene: 6. Germline CDR1 reads ENHRY; CDR2 reads SYGVKD. This CDR3 has 14 amino acids. The chain's CDR3 is CAISQTGQAYEQYF. CDR3 DNA sequence: TGTGCCATCAGCCAAACGGGACAGGCCTACGAGCAGTACTTC.

This chain uses TRBV27 with TRBJ2-2; D ambiguous. Germline values: CDR1 MNHEY, CDR2 SMNVEV (reference sequence). V was shortened by 4 bases and J by 6 bases, with 12 bases between the two germline ends. The CDR3 consists of 14 residues. Written as DNA, the CDR3 is TGTGCCAGCAGTTACTCGACCCGGGCCGGGGAGCTGTTTTTT. Its protein is CASSYSTRAGELFF.

The rearrangement uses TRBV4-1 and TRBJ1-1; possibly TRBD1 for D (5 bases). CDR3 size: 16 residues. V was pared by 4 bases and J by 3 bases, with 18 bases between. Germline-derived CDR1 and CDR2 are MGHRA and YSYEKL. CDR3 protein: CASSRPPGGVDTEAFF. CDR3 in DNA: TGCGCCAGCAGCCGCCCCCCGGGGGGAGTCGACACTGAAGCTTTCTTT.

The genes are TRBV7-8 and TRBJ1-3; D may be TRBD1 (5 bases). In germline, CDR1 is SGHVS, CDR2 FQNEAQ. With 1 base removed from V and 6 bases from J, the gap between germline ends came to 13 bases. The CDR3 loop spans 15 amino acids. CDR3 nucleotide sequence: TGTGCCAGCAGCTTAGACTGGGGCGAGGAAAACACCATATATTTT. The encoded protein is CASSLDWGEENTIYF.